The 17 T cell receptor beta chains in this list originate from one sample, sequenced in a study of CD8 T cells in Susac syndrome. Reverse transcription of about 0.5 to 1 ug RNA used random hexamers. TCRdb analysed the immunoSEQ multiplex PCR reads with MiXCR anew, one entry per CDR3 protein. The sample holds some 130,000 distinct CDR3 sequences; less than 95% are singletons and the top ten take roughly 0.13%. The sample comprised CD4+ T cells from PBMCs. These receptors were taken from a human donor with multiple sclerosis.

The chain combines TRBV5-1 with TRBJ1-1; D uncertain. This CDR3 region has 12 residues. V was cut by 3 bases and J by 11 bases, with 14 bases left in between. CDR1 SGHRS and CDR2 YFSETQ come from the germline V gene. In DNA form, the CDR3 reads TGCGCCAGCAGCTACACACCAGCGGAGGCTTTCTTT. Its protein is CASSYTPAEAFF.

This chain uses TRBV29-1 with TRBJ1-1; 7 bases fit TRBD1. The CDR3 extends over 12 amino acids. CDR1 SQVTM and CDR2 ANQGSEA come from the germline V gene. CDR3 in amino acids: CTGRGRRTEAFF. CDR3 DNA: TGCACGGGGAGGGGGCGCCGCACTGAAGCTTTCTTT.

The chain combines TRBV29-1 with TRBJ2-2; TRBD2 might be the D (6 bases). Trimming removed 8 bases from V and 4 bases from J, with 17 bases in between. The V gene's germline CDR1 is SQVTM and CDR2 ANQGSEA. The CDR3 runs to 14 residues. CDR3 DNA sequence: TGCAGCCCTGCGTCTGGGGGGTCCACCGGGGAGCTGTTTTTT. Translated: CSPASGGSTGELFF.

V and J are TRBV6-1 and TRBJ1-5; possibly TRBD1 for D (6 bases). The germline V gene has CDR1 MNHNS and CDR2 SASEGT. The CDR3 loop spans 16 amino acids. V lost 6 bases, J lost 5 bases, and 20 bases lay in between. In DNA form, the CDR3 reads TGTGCCAGCAGCTCCACTCACGGACAGTCCGATCAGCCCCAGCATTTT. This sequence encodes CASSSTHGQSDQPQHF.

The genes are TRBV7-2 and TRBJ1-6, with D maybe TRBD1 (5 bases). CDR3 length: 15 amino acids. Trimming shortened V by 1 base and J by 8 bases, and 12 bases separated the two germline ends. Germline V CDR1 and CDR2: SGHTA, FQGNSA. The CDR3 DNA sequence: TGTGCCAGCAGCTTAGGAAGCAGAGGGGATTCACCCCTCCACTTT. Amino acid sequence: CASSLGSRGDSPLHF.

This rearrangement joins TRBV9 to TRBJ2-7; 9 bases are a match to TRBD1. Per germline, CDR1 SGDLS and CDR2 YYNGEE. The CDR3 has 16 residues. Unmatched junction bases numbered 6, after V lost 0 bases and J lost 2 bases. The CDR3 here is CASSVDPGQGPYEQYF. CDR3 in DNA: TGTGCCAGCAGCGTAGACCCGGGACAGGGCCCCTACGAGCAGTACTTC.

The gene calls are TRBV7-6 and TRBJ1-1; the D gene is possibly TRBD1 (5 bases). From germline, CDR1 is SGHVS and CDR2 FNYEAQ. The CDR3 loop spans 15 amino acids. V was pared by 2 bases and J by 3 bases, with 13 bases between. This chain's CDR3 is CASSLTRGGDTEAFF. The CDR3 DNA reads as TGTGCCAGCAGCTTAACGCGGGGGGGGGACACTGAAGCTTTCTTT.

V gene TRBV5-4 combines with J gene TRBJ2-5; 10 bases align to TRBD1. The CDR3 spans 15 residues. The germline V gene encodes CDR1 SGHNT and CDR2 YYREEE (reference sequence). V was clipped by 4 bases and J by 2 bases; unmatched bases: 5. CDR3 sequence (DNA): TGTGCCAGCAGCCCGGGACAGGGGATACAAGAGACCCAGTACTTC. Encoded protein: CASSPGQGIQETQYF.

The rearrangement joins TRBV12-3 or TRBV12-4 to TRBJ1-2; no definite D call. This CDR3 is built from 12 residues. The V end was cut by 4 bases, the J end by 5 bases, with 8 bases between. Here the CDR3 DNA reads TGTGCCAGCAGTTACGCGTCGTATGGCTACACCTTC. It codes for CASSYASYGYTF.

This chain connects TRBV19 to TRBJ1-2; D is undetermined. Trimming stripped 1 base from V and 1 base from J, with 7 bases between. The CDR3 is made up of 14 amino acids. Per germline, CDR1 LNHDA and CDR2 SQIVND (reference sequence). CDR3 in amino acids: CASSIAGRNYGYTF. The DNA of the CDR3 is TGTGCCAGTAGTATAGCCGGACGTAACTATGGCTACACCTTC.

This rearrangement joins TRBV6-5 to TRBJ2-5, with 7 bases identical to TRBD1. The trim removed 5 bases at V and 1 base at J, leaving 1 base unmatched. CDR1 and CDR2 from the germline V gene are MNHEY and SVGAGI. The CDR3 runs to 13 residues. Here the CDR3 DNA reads TGTGCCAGCAGTAGGACAGGCCAAGAGACCCAGTACTTC. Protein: CASSRTGQETQYF.

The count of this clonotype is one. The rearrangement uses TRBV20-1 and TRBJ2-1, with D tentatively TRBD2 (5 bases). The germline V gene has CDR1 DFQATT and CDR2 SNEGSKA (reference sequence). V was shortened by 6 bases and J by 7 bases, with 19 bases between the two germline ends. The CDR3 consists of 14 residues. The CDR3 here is CSAPVRAPGNEQFF. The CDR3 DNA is TGCAGTGCCCCTGTGCGGGCCCCGGGGAATGAGCAGTTCTTC.

CDR3 amino acids: CASGRDGGSYEQYF. The CDR3 DNA is TGCGCCAGCGGCAGGGACGGTGGTTCCTACGAGCAGTACTTC. The gene calls are TRBV5-1 and TRBJ2-7, with D perhaps TRBD1 or TRBD2 (5 bases each). V was pared by 7 bases and J by 1 base, with 15 bases between. CDR1 is SGHRS and CDR2 is YFSETQ in the germline V gene. The CDR3 is 14 residues long.

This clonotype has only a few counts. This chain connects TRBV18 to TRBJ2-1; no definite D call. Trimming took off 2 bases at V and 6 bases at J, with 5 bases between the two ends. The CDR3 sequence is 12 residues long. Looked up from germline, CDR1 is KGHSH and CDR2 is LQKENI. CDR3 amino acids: CASSPTGNEQFF. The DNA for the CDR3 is TGTGCCAGCTCACCAACGGGCAATGAGCAGTTCTTC.

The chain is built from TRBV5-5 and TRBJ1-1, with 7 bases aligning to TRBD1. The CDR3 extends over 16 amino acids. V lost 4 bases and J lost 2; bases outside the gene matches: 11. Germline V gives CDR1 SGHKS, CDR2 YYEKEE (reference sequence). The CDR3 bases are TGTGCCAGCAGCGGCACATCCGGGACAGTTAACACTGAAGCTTTCTTT. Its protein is CASSGTSGTVNTEAFF. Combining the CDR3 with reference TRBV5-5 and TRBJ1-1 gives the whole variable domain DAGVTQSPTHLIKTRGQQVTLRCSPISGHKSVSWYQQVLGQGPQFIFQYYEKEERGRGNFPDRFSARQFPNYSSELNVNALLLGDSALYLCASSGTSGTVNTEAFFGQGTRLTVV.

This CDR3 is CASSQGDRGRLGSPLHF. For the CDR3, the DNA is TGCGCCAGCAGCCAAGGGGACAGGGGTCGTCTGGGATCACCCCTCCACTTT. This chain connects TRBV4-3 to TRBJ1-6; 10 bases line up with TRBD1. The J segment lost 10 bases and the V segment lost 1 base, leaving 10 bases of the junction unmatched. The CDR3 length is 17 residues. Germline V gene sequence: CDR1 LGHNA, CDR2 YSLEER.

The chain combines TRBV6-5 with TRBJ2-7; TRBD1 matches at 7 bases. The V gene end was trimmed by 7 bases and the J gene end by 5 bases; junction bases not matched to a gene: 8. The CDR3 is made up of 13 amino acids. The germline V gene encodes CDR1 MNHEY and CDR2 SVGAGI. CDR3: CASTTDRANEQYF. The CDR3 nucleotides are TGTGCCAGCACTACCGACAGGGCCAACGAGCAGTACTTC.